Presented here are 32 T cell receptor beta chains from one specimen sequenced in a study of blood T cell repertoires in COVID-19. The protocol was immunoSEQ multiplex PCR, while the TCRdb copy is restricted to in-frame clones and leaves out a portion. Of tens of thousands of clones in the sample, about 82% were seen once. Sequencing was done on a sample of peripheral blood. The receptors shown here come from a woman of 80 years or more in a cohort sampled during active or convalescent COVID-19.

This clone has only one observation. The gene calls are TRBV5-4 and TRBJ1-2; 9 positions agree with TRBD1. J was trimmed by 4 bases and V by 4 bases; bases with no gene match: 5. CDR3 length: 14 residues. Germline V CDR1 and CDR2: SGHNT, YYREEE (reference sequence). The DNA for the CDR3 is TGTGCCAGCAGCCGGACAGGGGAGGGCTATGGCTACACCTTC. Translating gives CASSRTGEGYGYTF. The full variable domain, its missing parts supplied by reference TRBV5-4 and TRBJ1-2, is ETGVTQSPTHLIKTRGQQVTLRCSSQSGHNTVSWYQQALGQGPQFIFQYYREEENGRGNFPPRFSGLQFPNYSSELNVNALELDDSALYLCASSRTGEGYGYTFGSGTRLTVV.

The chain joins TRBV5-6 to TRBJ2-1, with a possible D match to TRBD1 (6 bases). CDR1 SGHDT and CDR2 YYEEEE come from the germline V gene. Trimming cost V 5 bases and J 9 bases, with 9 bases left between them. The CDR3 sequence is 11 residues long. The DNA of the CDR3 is TGTGCCAGCAGACACAGGGCTGAGCAGTTCTTC. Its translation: CASRHRAEQFF. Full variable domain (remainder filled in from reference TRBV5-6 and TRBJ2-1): DAGVTQSPTHLIKTRGQQVTLRCSPKSGHDTVSWYQQALGQGPQFIFQYYEEEERQRGNFPDRFSGHQFPNYSSELNVNALLLGDSALYLCASRHRAEQFFGPGTRLTVL.

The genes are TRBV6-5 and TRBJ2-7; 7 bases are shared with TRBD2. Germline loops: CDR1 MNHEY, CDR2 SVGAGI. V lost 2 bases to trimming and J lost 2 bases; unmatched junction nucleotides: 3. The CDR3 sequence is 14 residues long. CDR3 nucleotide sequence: TGTGCCAGCAGTTACGCGGGGGAAACCTACGAGCAGTACTTC. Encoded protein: CASSYAGETYEQYF.

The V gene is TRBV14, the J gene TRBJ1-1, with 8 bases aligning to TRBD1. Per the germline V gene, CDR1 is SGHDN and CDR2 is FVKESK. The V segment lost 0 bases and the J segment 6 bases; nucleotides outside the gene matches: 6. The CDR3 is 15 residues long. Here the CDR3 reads CASSQDPGTGSEAFF. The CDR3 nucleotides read TGTGCCAGCAGCCAAGACCCCGGGACAGGCTCTGAAGCTTTCTTT.

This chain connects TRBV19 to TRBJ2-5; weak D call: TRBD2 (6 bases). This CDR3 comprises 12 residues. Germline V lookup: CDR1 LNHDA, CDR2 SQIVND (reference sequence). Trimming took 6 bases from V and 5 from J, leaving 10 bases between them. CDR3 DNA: TGTGCCAGTAGCGGGAGCGGGGAGACCCAGTACTTC. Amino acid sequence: CASSGSGETQYF.

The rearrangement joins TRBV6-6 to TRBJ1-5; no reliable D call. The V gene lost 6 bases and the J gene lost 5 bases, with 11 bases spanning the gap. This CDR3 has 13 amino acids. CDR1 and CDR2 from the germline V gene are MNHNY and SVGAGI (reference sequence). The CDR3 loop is CASRGERDQPQHF. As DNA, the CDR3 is TGTGCCAGCAGGGGAGAGAGGGATCAGCCCCAGCATTTT.

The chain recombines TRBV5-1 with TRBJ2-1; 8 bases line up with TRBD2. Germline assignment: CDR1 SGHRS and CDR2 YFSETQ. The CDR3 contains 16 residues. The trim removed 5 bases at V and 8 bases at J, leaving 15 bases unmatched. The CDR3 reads CASSYSGTGLMDEQFF. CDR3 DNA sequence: TGCGCCAGCAGTTATAGCGGGACTGGTCTCATGGATGAGCAGTTCTTC.

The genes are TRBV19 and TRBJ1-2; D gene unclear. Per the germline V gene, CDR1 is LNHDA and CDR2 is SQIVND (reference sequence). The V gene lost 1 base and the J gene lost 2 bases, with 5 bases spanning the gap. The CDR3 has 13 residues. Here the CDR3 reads CASSIAGNYGYTF. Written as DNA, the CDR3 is TGTGCCAGTAGTATAGCCGGGAACTATGGCTACACCTTC.

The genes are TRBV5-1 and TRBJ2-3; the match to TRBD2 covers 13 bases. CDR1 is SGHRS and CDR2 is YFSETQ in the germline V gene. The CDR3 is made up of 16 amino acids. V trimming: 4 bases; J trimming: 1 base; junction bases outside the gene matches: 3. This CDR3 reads CASSTGTSGGTDTQYF. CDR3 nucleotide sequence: TGCGCCAGCAGCACCGGGACTAGCGGGGGCACAGATACGCAGTATTTT.

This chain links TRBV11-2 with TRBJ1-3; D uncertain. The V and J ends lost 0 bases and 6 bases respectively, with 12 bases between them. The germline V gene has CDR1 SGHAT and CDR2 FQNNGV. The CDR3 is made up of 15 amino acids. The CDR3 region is CASSLDLGIQNTIYF. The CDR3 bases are TGTGCCAGCAGCTTAGATCTCGGTATTCAAAACACCATATATTTT.

As DNA, the CDR3 is TGTGCCAGCAGCTTCAGGGGGCTCGTGAACACTGAAGCTTTCTTT. This sequence encodes CASSFRGLVNTEAFF. The chain carries TRBV5-4 and TRBJ1-1; TRBD1 aligns across 8 bases. The junction had 3 bases not matched to a gene; V was cut back by 2 bases and J by 0 bases. The CDR3 is 15 residues long. Germline loops: CDR1 SGHNT, CDR2 YYREEE (reference sequence). The variable domain in full, with the rest retrieved from reference TRBV5-4 and TRBJ1-1, is ETGVTQSPTHLIKTRGQQVTLRCSSQSGHNTVSWYQQALGQGPQFIFQYYREEENGRGNFPPRFSGLQFPNYSSELNVNALELDDSALYLCASSFRGLVNTEAFFGQGTRLTVV.

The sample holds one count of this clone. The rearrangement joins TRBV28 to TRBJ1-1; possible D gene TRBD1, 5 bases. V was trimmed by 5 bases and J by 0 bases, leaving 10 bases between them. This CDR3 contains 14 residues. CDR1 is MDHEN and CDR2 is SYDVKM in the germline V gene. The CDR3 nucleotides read TGTGCCAGCAGTCGGGCGGACATGAACACTGAAGCTTTCTTT. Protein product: CASSRADMNTEAFF.

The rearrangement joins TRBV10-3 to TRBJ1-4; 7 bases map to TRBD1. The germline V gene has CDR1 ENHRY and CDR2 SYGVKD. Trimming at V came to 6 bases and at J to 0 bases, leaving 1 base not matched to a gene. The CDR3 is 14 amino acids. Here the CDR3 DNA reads TGTGCCATCAGCGGGACAGCAACTAATGAAAAACTGTTTTTT. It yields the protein CAISGTATNEKLFF.

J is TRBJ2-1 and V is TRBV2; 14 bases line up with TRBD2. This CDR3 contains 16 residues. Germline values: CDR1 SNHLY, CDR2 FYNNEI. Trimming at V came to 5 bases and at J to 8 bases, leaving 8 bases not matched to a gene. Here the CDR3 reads CASSKGLAGGGDEQFF. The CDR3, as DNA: TGTGCCAGCAGTAAAGGACTAGCGGGAGGAGGGGATGAGCAGTTCTTC.

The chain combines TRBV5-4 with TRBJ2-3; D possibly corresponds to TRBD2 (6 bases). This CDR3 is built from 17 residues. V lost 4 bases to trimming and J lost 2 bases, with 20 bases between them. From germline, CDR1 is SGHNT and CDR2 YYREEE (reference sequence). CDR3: CASSPGGERLNTDTQYF. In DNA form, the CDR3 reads TGTGCCAGCAGCCCCGGAGGGGAGCGGTTAAACACAGATACGCAGTATTTT. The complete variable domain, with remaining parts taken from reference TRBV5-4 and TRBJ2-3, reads ETGVTQSPTHLIKTRGQQVTLRCSSQSGHNTVSWYQQALGQGPQFIFQYYREEENGRGNFPPRFSGLQFPNYSSELNVNALELDDSALYLCASSPGGERLNTDTQYFGPGTRLTVL.

CDR3 DNA: TGTGCCAGCAAGGCTAGTATTTTTTATGAGCAGTTCTTC. As protein: CASKASIFYEQFF. The chain couples TRBV2 to TRBJ2-1; D is uncertain. The CDR3 loop spans 13 amino acids. V lost 7 bases, J lost 8 bases, and 15 bases lay in between. Germline CDR1 reads SNHLY; CDR2 reads FYNNEI.

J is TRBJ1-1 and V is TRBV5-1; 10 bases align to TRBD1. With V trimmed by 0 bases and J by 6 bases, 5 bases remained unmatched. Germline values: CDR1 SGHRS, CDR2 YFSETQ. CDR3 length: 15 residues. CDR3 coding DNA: TGCGCCAGCAGCTTGGAGGGGACAGGGGTCTCTGAAGCTTTCTTT. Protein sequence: CASSLEGTGVSEAFF.

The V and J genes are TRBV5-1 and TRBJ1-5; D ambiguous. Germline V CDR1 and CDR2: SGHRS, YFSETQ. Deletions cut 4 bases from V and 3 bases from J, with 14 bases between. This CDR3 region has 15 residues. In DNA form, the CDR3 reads TGCGCCAGCAGCCTCGACTCCTTCCCCAATCAGCCCCAGCATTTT. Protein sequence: CASSLDSFPNQPQHF.

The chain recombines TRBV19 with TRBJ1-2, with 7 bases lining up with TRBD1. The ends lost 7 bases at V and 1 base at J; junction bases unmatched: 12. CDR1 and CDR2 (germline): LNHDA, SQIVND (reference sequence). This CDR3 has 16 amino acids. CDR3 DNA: TGTGCCAGTACCACCGTTCCGGGACAGTTTAACTATGGCTACACCTTC. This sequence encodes CASTTVPGQFNYGYTF.

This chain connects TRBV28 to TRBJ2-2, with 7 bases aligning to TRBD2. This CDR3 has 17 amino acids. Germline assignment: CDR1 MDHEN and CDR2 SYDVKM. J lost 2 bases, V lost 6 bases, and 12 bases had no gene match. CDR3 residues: CASRRGGASTNTGELFF. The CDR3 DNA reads TGTGCCAGCAGGAGGGGAGGGGCTTCAACTAACACCGGGGAGCTGTTTTTT.

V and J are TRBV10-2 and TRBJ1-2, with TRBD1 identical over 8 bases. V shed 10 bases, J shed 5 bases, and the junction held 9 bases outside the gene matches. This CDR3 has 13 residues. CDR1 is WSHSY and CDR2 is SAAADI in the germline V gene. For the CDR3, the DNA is TGCGCCACCCAAAACCGGGACAGGTATGGCTACACCTTC. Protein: CATQNRDRYGYTF.

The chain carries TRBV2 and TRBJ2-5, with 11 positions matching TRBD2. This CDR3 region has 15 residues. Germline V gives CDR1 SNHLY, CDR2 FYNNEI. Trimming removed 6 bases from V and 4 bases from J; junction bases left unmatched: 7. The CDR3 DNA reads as TGTGCCAGCAGCCCCATAGCGGGAGGGGGAGAGACCCAGTACTTC. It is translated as CASSPIAGGGETQYF.

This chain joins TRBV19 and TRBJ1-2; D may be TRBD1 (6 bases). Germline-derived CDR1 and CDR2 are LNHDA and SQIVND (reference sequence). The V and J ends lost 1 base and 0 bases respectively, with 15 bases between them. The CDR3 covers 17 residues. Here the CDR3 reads CASSIAPPGDPNYGYTF. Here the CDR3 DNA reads TGTGCCAGTAGTATAGCCCCCCCAGGGGACCCTAACTATGGCTACACCTTC.

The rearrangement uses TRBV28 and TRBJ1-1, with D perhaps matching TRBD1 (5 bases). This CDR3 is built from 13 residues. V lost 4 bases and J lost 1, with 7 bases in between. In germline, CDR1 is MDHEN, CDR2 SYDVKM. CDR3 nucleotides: TGTGCCAGCAGTTGGCAGGGGAACACTGAAGCTTTCTTT. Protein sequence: CASSWQGNTEAFF.

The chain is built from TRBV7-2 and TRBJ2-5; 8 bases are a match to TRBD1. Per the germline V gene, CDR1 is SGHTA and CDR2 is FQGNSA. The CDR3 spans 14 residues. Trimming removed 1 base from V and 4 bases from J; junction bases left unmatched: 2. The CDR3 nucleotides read TGTGCCAGCAGCTTAGACAGGGGGAGAGAGACCCAGTACTTC. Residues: CASSLDRGRETQYF.

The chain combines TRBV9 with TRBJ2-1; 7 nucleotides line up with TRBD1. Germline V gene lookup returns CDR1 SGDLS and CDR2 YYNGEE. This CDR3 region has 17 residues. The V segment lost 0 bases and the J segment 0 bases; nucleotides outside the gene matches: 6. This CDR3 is CASSVGTGISSYNEQFF. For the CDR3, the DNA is TGTGCCAGCAGCGTAGGGACAGGTATTAGCTCCTACAATGAGCAGTTCTTC.

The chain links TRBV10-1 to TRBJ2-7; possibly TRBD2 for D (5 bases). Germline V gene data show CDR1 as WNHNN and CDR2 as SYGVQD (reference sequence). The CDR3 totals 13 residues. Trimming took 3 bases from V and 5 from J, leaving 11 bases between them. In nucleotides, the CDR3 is TGCGCCAGCAGTGAAACTAGTGACCACGAGCAGTACTTC. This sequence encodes CASSETSDHEQYF.

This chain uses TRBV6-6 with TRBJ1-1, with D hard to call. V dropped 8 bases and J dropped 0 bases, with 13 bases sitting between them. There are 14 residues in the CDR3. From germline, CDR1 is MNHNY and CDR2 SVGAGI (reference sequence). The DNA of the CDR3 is TGTGCCAGCGATTCAGTACATCTGAACACTGAAGCTTTCTTT. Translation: CASDSVHLNTEAFF.

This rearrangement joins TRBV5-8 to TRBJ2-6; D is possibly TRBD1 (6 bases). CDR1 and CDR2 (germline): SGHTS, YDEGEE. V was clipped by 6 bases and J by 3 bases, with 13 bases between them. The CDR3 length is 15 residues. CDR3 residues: CASTERGNGANVLTF. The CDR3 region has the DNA TGTGCCAGCACCGAGAGGGGGAATGGGGCCAACGTCCTGACTTTC.

The CDR3 is CASSSWGGPDYGYTF. Here the CDR3 DNA reads TGTGCCAGCAGCTCATGGGGGGGGCCGGACTATGGCTACACCTTC. The V gene is TRBV9, the J gene TRBJ1-2; TRBD1 is a possible D gene (6 bases). This CDR3 comprises 15 residues. V lost 4 bases and J 3 bases, leaving 16 bases between the germline ends. The germline gives CDR1 SGDLS, CDR2 YYNGEE.

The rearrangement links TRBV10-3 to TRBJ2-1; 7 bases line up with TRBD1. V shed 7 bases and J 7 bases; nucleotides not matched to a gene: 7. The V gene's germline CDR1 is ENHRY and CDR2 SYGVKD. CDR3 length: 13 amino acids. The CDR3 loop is CAITRDRHNEQFF. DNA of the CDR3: TGTGCCATCACCCGGGACAGACATAATGAGCAGTTCTTC.

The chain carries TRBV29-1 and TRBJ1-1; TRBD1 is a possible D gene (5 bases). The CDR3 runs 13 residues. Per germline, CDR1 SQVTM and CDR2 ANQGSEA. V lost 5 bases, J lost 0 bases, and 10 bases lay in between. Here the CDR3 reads CSVYDRLNTEAFF. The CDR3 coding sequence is TGCAGCGTTTATGACAGACTGAACACTGAAGCTTTCTTT.